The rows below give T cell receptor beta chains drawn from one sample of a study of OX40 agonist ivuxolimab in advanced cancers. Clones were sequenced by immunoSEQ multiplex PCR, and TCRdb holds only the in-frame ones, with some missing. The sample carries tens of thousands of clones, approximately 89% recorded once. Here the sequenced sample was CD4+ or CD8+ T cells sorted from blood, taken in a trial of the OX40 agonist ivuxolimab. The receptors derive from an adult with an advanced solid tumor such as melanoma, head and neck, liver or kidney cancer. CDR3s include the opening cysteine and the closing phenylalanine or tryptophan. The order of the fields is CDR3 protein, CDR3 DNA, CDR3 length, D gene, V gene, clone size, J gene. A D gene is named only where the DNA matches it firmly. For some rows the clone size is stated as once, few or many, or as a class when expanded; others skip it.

CDR3 protein: CASSLVTGRAGNTIYF; CDR3 DNA: TGTGCCAGCAGCTTAGTTACAGGGCGCGCTGGAAACACCATATATTTT; CDR3 length: 16; D gene: -; V gene: TRBV7-9; clone size: -; J gene: TRBJ1-3
CDR3 protein: CASSLTQETQYF; CDR3 DNA: TGCGCCAGCAGCTTAACTCAAGAGACCCAGTACTTC; CDR3 length: 12; D gene: -; V gene: TRBV5-1; clone size: -; J gene: TRBJ2-5
CDR3 protein: CASSPHGGQINYGYTF; CDR3 DNA: TGTGCCAGCAGCCCCCACGGGGGACAGATTAACTATGGCTACACCTTC; CDR3 length: 16; D gene: TRBD1; V gene: TRBV7-9; clone size: -; J gene: TRBJ1-2
CDR3 protein: CATRQSNQPQHF; CDR3 DNA: TGTGCCACTAGACAGAGCAATCAGCCCCAGCATTTT; CDR3 length: 12; D gene: -; V gene: TRBV10-3; clone size: once; J gene: TRBJ1-5
CDR3 protein: CASWVGGNNQPQHF; CDR3 DNA: TGTGCCAGCTGGGTGGGAGGAAACAATCAGCCCCAGCATTTT; CDR3 length: 14; D gene: -; V gene: TRBV2; clone size: few; J gene: TRBJ1-5
CDR3 protein: CASSQVGGIRGSNTGELFF; CDR3 DNA: TGTGCCAGCAGCCAAGTGGGGGGGATTAGAGGTAGTAACACCGGGGAGCTGTTTTTT; CDR3 length: 19; D gene: TRBD2; V gene: TRBV4-2; clone size: once; J gene: TRBJ2-2
CDR3 protein: CASSLDPGSSGNTIYF; CDR3 DNA: TGTGCCAGCAGCTTGGATCCGGGGAGCTCTGGAAACACCATATATTTT; CDR3 length: 16; D gene: -; V gene: TRBV5-5; clone size: -; J gene: TRBJ1-3
CDR3 protein: CASSERGQAYEQYF; CDR3 DNA: TGTGCCAGCAGTGAAAGGGGACAGGCCTACGAGCAGTACTTC; CDR3 length: 14; D gene: TRBD1; V gene: TRBV6-1; clone size: -; J gene: TRBJ2-7
CDR3 protein: CASSPLGGHSYEQYF; CDR3 DNA: TGTGCCAGCAGCCCACTGGGGGGGCATTCCTACGAGCAGTACTTC; CDR3 length: 15; D gene: -; V gene: TRBV13; clone size: -; J gene: TRBJ2-7
CDR3 protein: CATSRSPPQSGELFF; CDR3 DNA: TGTGCCACCAGCAGATCCCCTCCCCAGTCTGGGGAGCTGTTTTTT; CDR3 length: 15; D gene: -; V gene: TRBV15; clone size: -; J gene: TRBJ2-2
CDR3 protein: CASSPSGVSYNEQFF; CDR3 DNA: TGTGCCAGCTCACCCTCCGGCGTCTCCTACAATGAGCAGTTCTTC; CDR3 length: 15; D gene: -; V gene: TRBV18; clone size: -; J gene: TRBJ2-1
CDR3 protein: CASSNRGQETQYF; CDR3 DNA: TGTGCCAGCAGCAATAGGGGTCAAGAGACCCAGTACTTC; CDR3 length: 13; D gene: -; V gene: TRBV7-9; clone size: once; J gene: TRBJ2-5
CDR3 protein: CASSKTHSSTDTQYF; CDR3 DNA: TGTGCCAGTAGTAAGACACATTCTAGCACAGATACGCAGTATTTT; CDR3 length: 15; D gene: -; V gene: TRBV19; clone size: -; J gene: TRBJ2-3
CDR3 protein: CASSPGTGGNYGYTF; CDR3 DNA: TGTGCCAGCAGCCCCGGGACAGGGGGAAACTATGGCTACACCTTC; CDR3 length: 15; D gene: TRBD1; V gene: TRBV5-4; clone size: -; J gene: TRBJ1-2
CDR3 protein: CASSRGSLYGYTF; CDR3 DNA: TGTGCCAGCAGTCGTGGGAGCCTGTATGGCTACACCTTC; CDR3 length: 13; D gene: -; V gene: TRBV6-1; clone size: -; J gene: TRBJ1-2
CDR3 protein: CASSSRRNEQYF; CDR3 DNA: TGTGCCAGCAGCTCTCGACGGAACGAGCAGTACTTC; CDR3 length: 12; D gene: -; V gene: TRBV11-2; clone size: -; J gene: TRBJ2-7
CDR3 protein: CAWRQSMNTEAFF; CDR3 DNA: TGTGCCTGGAGACAGTCTATGAACACTGAAGCTTTCTTT; CDR3 length: 13; D gene: -; V gene: TRBV30; clone size: -; J gene: TRBJ1-1
CDR3 protein: CASSLEYAVRGGQAASKQYF; CDR3 DNA: TGTGCCAGCAGCTTAGAATACGCGGTTAGAGGGGGTCAGGCCGCCTCCAAGCAGTACTTC; CDR3 length: 20; D gene: -; V gene: TRBV11-2; clone size: -; J gene: TRBJ2-7
CDR3 protein: CASSLSDFPMGGNTGELFF; CDR3 DNA: TGTGCCAGCAGCTTATCTGACTTCCCTATGGGGGGAAACACCGGGGAGCTGTTTTTT; CDR3 length: 19; D gene: -; V gene: TRBV7-8; clone size: -; J gene: TRBJ2-2
CDR3 protein: CASSRTSGGNTGELFF; CDR3 DNA: TGTGCCAGCAGCCGAACTAGCGGGGGGAACACCGGGGAGCTGTTTTTT; CDR3 length: 16; D gene: TRBD2; V gene: TRBV7-9; clone size: once; J gene: TRBJ2-2
CDR3 protein: CAWSVGFGANVLTF; CDR3 DNA: TGTGCCTGGAGTGTGGGGTTCGGGGCCAACGTCCTGACTTTC; CDR3 length: 14; D gene: -; V gene: TRBV30; clone size: -; J gene: TRBJ2-6
CDR3 protein: CASSVLVADTQYF; CDR3 DNA: TGTGCCAGCAGTGTCCTAGTTGCAGATACGCAGTATTTT; CDR3 length: 13; D gene: -; V gene: TRBV2; clone size: once; J gene: TRBJ2-3
CDR3 protein: CASSLDRAASGANVLTF; CDR3 DNA: TGTGCCAGCAGCTTAGACAGGGCCGCGTCCGGGGCCAACGTCCTGACTTTC; CDR3 length: 17; D gene: -; V gene: TRBV7-2; clone size: -; J gene: TRBJ2-6
CDR3 protein: CASSLDLGPLEAFF; CDR3 DNA: TGTGCCAGCAGCTTAGATCTCGGGCCGCTTGAAGCTTTCTTT; CDR3 length: 14; D gene: -; V gene: TRBV11-3; clone size: -; J gene: TRBJ1-1
CDR3 protein: CASSVYRGTEAFF; CDR3 DNA: TGTGCCAGCAGCGTCTACAGGGGTACTGAAGCTTTCTTT; CDR3 length: 13; D gene: TRBD1; V gene: TRBV5-5; clone size: -; J gene: TRBJ1-1
CDR3 protein: CASSLESSSYNEQFF; CDR3 DNA: TGTGCCAGCAGCTTGGAAAGTAGCTCCTACAATGAGCAGTTCTTC; CDR3 length: 15; D gene: -; V gene: TRBV5-4; clone size: -; J gene: TRBJ2-1
CDR3 protein: CASSSAGFGYGYTF; CDR3 DNA: TGTGCCAGCAGCTCGGCAGGGTTCGGCTATGGCTACACCTTC; CDR3 length: 14; D gene: -; V gene: TRBV7-9; clone size: -; J gene: TRBJ1-2
CDR3 protein: CASSPGRGRADTQYF; CDR3 DNA: TGTGCTAGCAGCCCCGGGCGGGGGAGGGCAGATACGCAGTATTTT; CDR3 length: 15; D gene: TRBD2; V gene: TRBV7-7; clone size: -; J gene: TRBJ2-3
CDR3 protein: CATNRGGGNQPQHF; CDR3 DNA: TGTGCCACCAATAGGGGTGGAGGCAATCAGCCCCAGCATTTT; CDR3 length: 14; D gene: -; V gene: TRBV6-1; clone size: once; J gene: TRBJ1-5
CDR3 protein: CASSRAPGQAGGYTF; CDR3 DNA: TGTGCCAGCAGTCGAGCCCCGGGACAGGCCGGTGGCTACACCTTC; CDR3 length: 15; D gene: TRBD1; V gene: TRBV7-2; clone size: -; J gene: TRBJ1-2
CDR3 protein: CASSLDITGTVSYEQYF; CDR3 DNA: TGTGCCAGCAGCTTAGACATTACAGGGACTGTATCCTACGAGCAGTACTTC; CDR3 length: 17; D gene: -; V gene: TRBV7-9; clone size: -; J gene: TRBJ2-7
CDR3 protein: CASRSGQVAETQYF; CDR3 DNA: TGTGCCAGCAGGAGTGGACAGGTTGCAGAGACCCAGTACTTC; CDR3 length: 14; D gene: TRBD1; V gene: TRBV27; clone size: -; J gene: TRBJ2-5
CDR3 protein: CASSLGLAGTSTDTQYF; CDR3 DNA: TGTGCCAGCAGCTTAGGGCTAGCGGGGACTAGCACAGATACGCAGTATTTT; CDR3 length: 17; D gene: TRBD2; V gene: TRBV5-4; clone size: -; J gene: TRBJ2-3
CDR3 protein: CASSKGATDTQYF; CDR3 DNA: TGTGCCAGCAGCAAGGGGGCGACAGATACGCAGTATTTT; CDR3 length: 13; D gene: TRBD1; V gene: TRBV13; clone size: once; J gene: TRBJ2-3
CDR3 protein: CASSLGSGVYEQYF; CDR3 DNA: TGCGCCAGCAGCTTGGGGTCAGGGGTCTACGAGCAGTACTTC; CDR3 length: 14; D gene: -; V gene: TRBV5-1; clone size: -; J gene: TRBJ2-7
CDR3 protein: CASRGAVRETQYF; CDR3 DNA: TGTGCCAGCAGGGGAGCGGTCCGGGAGACCCAGTACTTC; CDR3 length: 13; D gene: -; V gene: TRBV2; clone size: -; J gene: TRBJ2-5
CDR3 protein: CASSSLAGAADTQYF; CDR3 DNA: TGTGCCAGCAGCTCTTTAGCGGGGGCAGCAGATACGCAGTATTTT; CDR3 length: 15; D gene: TRBD2; V gene: TRBV7-9; clone size: once; J gene: TRBJ2-3
CDR3 protein: CASSGRGSLYEQYF; CDR3 DNA: TGTGCCAGCAGCGGCCGGGGGTCCCTCTACGAGCAGTACTTC; CDR3 length: 14; D gene: -; V gene: TRBV11-2; clone size: once; J gene: TRBJ2-7
CDR3 protein: CASSGPSRTGELFF; CDR3 DNA: TGCGCCAGCAGTGGTCCTAGTCGGACCGGGGAGCTGTTTTTT; CDR3 length: 14; D gene: -; V gene: TRBV10-2; clone size: -; J gene: TRBJ2-2
CDR3 protein: CASRTGTSGGTGELFF; CDR3 DNA: TGTGCCAGCAGGACTGGGACTAGCGGGGGGACCGGGGAGCTGTTTTTT; CDR3 length: 16; D gene: TRBD2; V gene: TRBV2; clone size: -; J gene: TRBJ2-2
CDR3 protein: CATGQGVINEQFF; CDR3 DNA: TGCGCCACCGGACAGGGGGTTATCAATGAGCAGTTCTTC; CDR3 length: 13; D gene: TRBD1; V gene: TRBV10-1; clone size: -; J gene: TRBJ2-1
CDR3 protein: CSVITRGGETQYF; CDR3 DNA: TGCAGCGTGATTACCCGGGGAGGGGAGACCCAGTACTTC; CDR3 length: 13; D gene: TRBD2; V gene: TRBV29-1; clone size: -; J gene: TRBJ2-5
CDR3 protein: CSVGQGYGYGYTF; CDR3 DNA: TGCAGCGTGGGACAGGGATATGGCTATGGCTACACCTTC; CDR3 length: 13; D gene: TRBD1; V gene: TRBV29-1; clone size: few; J gene: TRBJ1-2
CDR3 protein: CASSQEARPSTDTQYF; CDR3 DNA: TGTGCCAGCAGCCAAGAAGCCAGACCTAGCACAGATACGCAGTATTTT; CDR3 length: 16; D gene: -; V gene: TRBV4-2; clone size: -; J gene: TRBJ2-3
CDR3 protein: CASSLFDGQETQYF; CDR3 DNA: TGCGCCAGCAGCTTGTTTGATGGGCAAGAGACCCAGTACTTC; CDR3 length: 14; D gene: -; V gene: TRBV5-1; clone size: -; J gene: TRBJ2-5
CDR3 protein: CASSTRGREKGQETQYF; CDR3 DNA: TGTGCCAGCAGCACTAGAGGCAGGGAGAAGGGGCAAGAGACCCAGTACTTC; CDR3 length: 17; D gene: -; V gene: TRBV7-6; clone size: -; J gene: TRBJ2-5
CDR3 protein: CASSLRESSSTEAFF; CDR3 DNA: TGTGCCAGCTCACTAAGGGAGTCTTCTAGTACTGAAGCTTTCTTT; CDR3 length: 15; D gene: -; V gene: TRBV18; clone size: -; J gene: TRBJ1-1
CDR3 protein: CAWSGVQGGTEAFF; CDR3 DNA: TGTGCCTGGAGTGGAGTTCAGGGAGGCACTGAAGCTTTCTTT; CDR3 length: 14; D gene: -; V gene: TRBV30; clone size: -; J gene: TRBJ1-1